This TCR beta chain was captured by sequencing in a study of technical replicates of blood from a few donors (dated by TCRdb to 2015 to 2018). To note about this clone: There is no known antigen for this receptor. Nothing much larger sits one base from this clone, and base qualities are not available.

From the cysteine up to the phenylalanine, the CDR3 has a length of 12 residues. The DNA shown is the 36-base CDR3, in frame from base 1. From the germline V gene, CDR1 is SGHAT and CDR2 is FQNNGV. V loses 5 bases of germline sequence and J loses 4 bases, and the interval between the two ends is 9 bases. Library creation used the immunoSEQ multiplex PCR assay. In TCRdb, the immuneACCESS table is reduced to in-frame sequences with V and J assigned. These tables do not hold every clone; where another copy was compared, an unresolved V gene accounts for under half, and the others remain unexplained. The sample has 50,000 to 70,000 clones on record, 86% of them singletons. Together, the top ten hold 5% to 6% of the sample.

The receptor was isolated from a human donor in good health. Some clones in this sample may be carry-over from other donors' samples. The source material was PBMCs. The chain employs TRBV11-2 and TRBJ2-7; a tentative D call is TRBD1 (6 bases match). Here is the DNA: TGTGCCAGCAGCCAAACAGGGTACGAGCAGTACTTC. Its protein is CASSQTGYEQYF.